A selection of T cell receptor beta chains follows, all from one sample in a study of T cells in Graves' hyperthyroidism and ophthalmopathy. TCRdb reanalysed the multiplex PCR reads using MiXCR and keeps one entry per CDR3 protein. The sample contains about 290,000 distinct CDR3 sequences, 13% of which appear only once. Material for sequencing was blood. The receptors come from a woman aged 30 to 39 with Graves' hyperthyroidism that later progressed to Graves' ophthalmopathy. CDR3s include the opening cysteine and the closing phenylalanine or tryptophan. The order of the fields is D gene, V gene, J gene, clone size, CDR3 protein, CDR3 DNA. A D gene is named only where the DNA matches it firmly. Where a row states a size, it is once, few, many or the class of an expanded clone; other rows omit it.

D: NA; V: TRBV19; J: TRBJ2-7; size: many; CDR3: CASARDETYEQYF; DNA: TGTGCCAGTGCACGCGACGAAACCTACGAGCAGTACTTC
D: NA; V: TRBV5-5; J: TRBJ1-3; size: few; CDR3: CASSPVGGPSSGNTIYF; DNA: TGTGCCAGCAGCCCGGTGGGCGGACCTAGCTCTGGAAACACCATATATTTT
D: TRBD1; V: TRBV5-1; J: TRBJ2-1; size: many; CDR3: CASSSDRGNEQFF; DNA: TGCGCCAGCAGCTCGGACAGGGGCAATGAGCAGTTCTTC
D: TRBD1; V: TRBV2; J: TRBJ2-5; size: many; CDR3: CASSTRTGVWTRANFETQYF; DNA: TGTGCCAGCAGTACGAGGACAGGGGTTTGGACGAGAGCAAATTTTGAGACCCAGTACTTC
D: TRBD2; V: TRBV7-2; J: TRBJ2-7; size: many; CDR3: CASSWPSWREGGNEQYF; DNA: TGTGCCAGCAGCTGGCCCTCGTGGCGGGAGGGTGGGAACGAGCAGTACTTC
D: TRBD2; V: TRBV3-1; J: TRBJ2-3; size: many; CDR3: CASSQDSGRETDTQYF; DNA: TGTGCCAGCAGCCAAGACAGCGGGAGGGAAACAGATACGCAGTATTTT
D: NA; V: TRBV19; J: TRBJ1-2; size: few; CDR3: CASSIPNLSRDGYTF; DNA: TGTGCCAGTAGTATCCCAAACCTCTCCAGGGATGGCTACACCTTC
D: NA; V: TRBV6-1; J: TRBJ2-1; size: many; CDR3: CASTPRSPSSYNEQFF; DNA: TGTGCCAGCACCCCGCGCTCCCCGAGCTCCTACAATGAGCAGTTCTTC
D: TRBD2; V: TRBV5-4; J: TRBJ2-2; size: few; CDR3: CASSLGTSGLLGTGELFF; DNA: TGTGCCAGCAGCTTAGGGACTAGCGGGCTCCTTGGCACCGGGGAGCTGTTTTTT
D: TRBD2; V: TRBV7-9; J: TRBJ2-1; size: many; CDR3: CASSSTGLAAYNEQFF; DNA: TGTGCCAGCAGCTCGACAGGACTAGCGGCCTACAATGAGCAGTTCTTC
D: NA; V: TRBV2; J: TRBJ2-3; size: many; CDR3: CASSKREESDTQYF; DNA: TGTGCCAGCAGTAAGAGGGAGGAATCAGATACGCAGTATTTT
D: TRBD2; V: TRBV20-1; J: TRBJ2-3; size: many; CDR3: CSARADQTSGSWDTQYF; DNA: TGCAGTGCTAGAGCAGATCAGACTAGCGGGAGTTGGGATACGCAGTATTTT
D: NA; V: TRBV7-2; J: TRBJ2-7; size: NA; CDR3: CASSISRQLAYEQYF; DNA: TGTGCCAGCAGCATTTCCCGACAGCTAGCCTACGAGCAGTACTTC
D: TRBD2; V: TRBV19; J: TRBJ2-1; size: few; CDR3: CASRTTSGLPYNEQFF; DNA: TGTGCCAGTAGGACGACTAGCGGGCTCCCCTACAATGAGCAGTTCTTC
D: NA; V: TRBV2; J: TRBJ2-3; size: many; CDR3: CASSDGFVTQYF; DNA: TGTGCCAGCAGTGACGGGTTCGTTACGCAGTATTTT